This T cell receptor (beta chain) was identified during a study of cytomegalovirus exposure and HLA in healthy donors. Findings of the study overall: In a later analysis, common viral pathogens appeared linked to several of the most significant clusters. TCR beta chain V- and J-gene trimming was linked, in a later analysis, to a missense variant in DCLRE1C.

The length of the CDR3 is 14 residues. The V end lost 5 bases, the J end lost 3 bases, and 14 bases lay between the germline ends. Germline V gene lookup returns CDR1 MNHEY and CDR2 SMNVEV (reference sequence). Notes on this clone: The target antigen is unknown.

Vbeta (60) and Jbeta (13) primers were used in the PCR. Using immunoSEQ multiplex PCR, the repertoire was profiled, and TCRdb retains in-frame clones only, with some absent. Its listing shows fewer than 85,000 clones. Donors likely had unrecorded immune exposures despite being nominally healthy when sampled. The specimen sequenced was PBMCs. The clonotype originates from a female donor in good health and CMV-seropositive. The chain couples TRBV27 to TRBJ2-7, with TRBD1 as a possible D gene (6 bases). This CDR3 reads CASSHKGRGYEQYF. The CDR3 bases are TGTGCCAGCAGTCATAAGGGCAGGGGCTACGAGCAGTACTTC.